This T cell receptor (beta chain) was sequenced in a study of T-cell reconstitution after alpha-beta-depleted transplantation in children. Construction of the TCRbeta library involved unique molecular identifiers. TCRdb ran MiXCR on the PCR reads and lists one entry per CDR3 protein. The data hold around 370,000 distinct CDR3 sequences, with about 17% observed a single time. The study's findings and limits: Newly produced T cells mostly accounted for T-cell counts and diversity one year post-transplant. Several hundred expanded graft clones reportedly gave rise to the alpha-beta T cells present about two months after transplant.

CDR1 is MGHRA, CDR2 YSYEKL, per germline. The trim removed 0 bases at V and 4 bases at J, leaving 7 bases unmatched. This CDR3 spans 18 amino acids. As concerns this clonotype: The antigen is unknown.

The V call is TRBV4-1, the J call TRBJ2-2, with 11 nucleotides matching TRBD1. This clonotype originated in a male patient between 2 and 10 years old who had a stem cell transplant for acute lymphoblastic leukemia, so the T cells may come from the graft donor. The starting material was PBMCs, mostly from graft donor cells, obtained 360 days after TCRalphabeta/CD19-depleted stem cell transplant. The DNA of the CDR3 is TGCGCCAGCAGCCAAGATCGAGGACAGGGGGCGGGCACCGGGGAGCTGTTTTTT. It specifies CASSQDRGQGAGTGELFF.